This TCR beta chain was recorded in a study of T cells in Graves' hyperthyroidism and ophthalmopathy. Findings of the study overall: Most thyroid-expanded clonotypes above 0.001 were also found in blood.

This clonotype was detected ten times or more. Antigen unknown. Aged 18 to 65, the patients had hyperthyroidism that was newly diagnosed and had lasted under 2 months. The blood sample was taken at first hyperthyroidism diagnosis, before any ophthalmopathy symptoms. RNA transcripts served as the template for amplifying TCR beta CDR3 regions. The primer set for the first-round RT-PCR of the TCR CDR3 was HTBI. TCRdb re-analysed the multiplex PCR reads in MiXCR, keeping a single row per CDR3 protein. Here the sample spans more than 250,000 distinct CDR3 sequences, roughly 15% being singletons. The sample consisted of blood. The receptor was isolated from a woman in her forties or fifties with Graves' hyperthyroidism that later progressed to Graves' ophthalmopathy.

The CDR3 region is CASSLGREYEQYF. The CDR3 region has the DNA TGTGCCAGCAGCTTAGGGCGGGAGTACGAGCAGTACTTC. This chain uses TRBV7-2 with TRBJ2-7; TRBD2 matches 7 bases. The CDR3 consists of 13 residues. Germline-derived CDR1 and CDR2 are SGHTA and FQGNSA. V was clipped by 1 base and J by 4 bases; unmatched bases: 1. Drawing the rest from reference TRBV7-2 and TRBJ2-7, the complete variable domain is GAGVSQSPSNKVTEKGKDVELRCDPISGHTALYWYRQSLGQGLEFLIYFQGNSAPDKSGLPSDRFSAERTGGSVSTLTIQRTQQEDSAVYLCASSLGREYEQYFGPGTRLTVT.